Below are 15 T cell receptor beta chains sequenced from a single sample in a study of CD8+ T cells in alopecia areata (dated by TCRdb to 2017 to 2018). Interpreted using the paper, the time point label stands for: about four weeks on oral tofacitinib. Reading the label with the study, this specimen's treatment or condition is: oral pan-JAK inhibitor, 5-10 mg twice daily. The receptor library was made with the immunoSEQ multiplex PCR assay. For TCR sequencing, RNA was extracted from every sample and reverse transcribed into cDNA to serve as template. This is the immuneACCESS table as TCRdb keeps it, with only in-frame sequences that have V and J called. A part of the clones is gone; compared with another copy, unresolved V genes explain less than half, and the rest is unexplained. A total of more than 110,000 clones appear in this sample, 75% to 85% of them only once. Clones ranked in the top ten supply roughly 25% of the sample.

The sequenced sample was CD8+ T cells sorted from blood, obtained at week 4, from a patient treated with tofacitinib. The receptors come from a human donor with alopecia areata.

The rearrangement links TRBV4-3 to TRBJ2-1; D is undetermined. The CDR3 has 14 residues. Trimming took off 0 bases at V and 6 bases at J, with 9 bases between the two ends. The germline gives CDR1 LGHNA, CDR2 YSLEER. Written as DNA, the CDR3 is TGCGCCAGCAGCCAAGATTGGGCACGCAATGAGCAGTTCTTC. Its protein is CASSQDWARNEQFF.

The chain links TRBV10-3 to TRBJ1-1; D ambiguous. Germline V gene data show CDR1 as ENHRY and CDR2 as SYGVKD. This CDR3 has 12 residues. V was cut by 7 bases and J by 1 base, with 7 bases left in between. The CDR3 nucleotides read TGTGCCATCACGGACGGGAACACTGAAGCTTTCTTT. As protein: CAITDGNTEAFF.

This clone turned up a few times. V gene TRBV7-2 combines with J gene TRBJ2-7; D is perhaps TRBD1 (5 bases). Germline CDR1 SGHTA, CDR2 FQGNSA. This CDR3 is built from 17 residues. The V gene lost 1 base and the J gene lost 0 bases, with 16 bases spanning the gap. The CDR3 region is CASSLGASGAFSYEQYF. The CDR3, as DNA: TGTGCCAGCAGCTTAGGGGCTAGTGGGGCCTTCTCCTACGAGCAGTACTTC.

This clone has only one observation. The rearrangement joins TRBV29-1 to TRBJ2-5; TRBD2 might be the D (6 bases). Deletions cut 7 bases from V and 2 bases from J, with 14 bases between. This CDR3 contains 13 residues. CDR1 and CDR2 from the germline V gene are SQVTM and ANQGSEA. The CDR3 is CSGARDFQETQYF. The CDR3 nucleotides read TGCAGCGGTGCACGGGACTTTCAAGAGACCCAGTACTTC.

This chain connects TRBV5-1 to TRBJ1-1; a possible D gene is TRBD1 (6 bases). Trimming took off 1 base at V and 1 base at J, with 11 bases between the two ends. This CDR3 contains 15 residues. Germline CDR1 reads SGHRS; CDR2 reads YFSETQ. The CDR3: CASSLMTGANTEAFF. The CDR3 region has the DNA TGCGCCAGCAGCTTGATGACAGGAGCGAACACTGAAGCTTTCTTT.

This chain links TRBV5-1 with TRBJ2-1, with 8 bases that match TRBD2. CDR1 SGHRS and CDR2 YFSETQ come from the germline V gene. Trimming at V came to 5 bases and at J to 7 bases, leaving 5 bases not matched to a gene. The CDR3 length is 13 residues. CDR3: CASSLAGQNEQFF. As DNA, the CDR3 is TGCGCCAGCAGTTTAGCGGGGCAGAATGAGCAGTTCTTC.

CDR3 sequence (DNA): TGCGCCAGCAGCCAAGGCATGAACACTGAAGCTTTCTTT. It encodes CASSQGMNTEAFF. The chain couples TRBV4-3 to TRBJ1-1; no clear D. CDR1 LGHNA and CDR2 YSLEER come from the germline V gene. Trimming removed 1 base at V and 0 bases at J, with 3 bases between. CDR3 length: 13 residues.

This rearrangement joins TRBV27 to TRBJ2-3, with 9 positions matching TRBD2. J was trimmed by 1 base and V by 6 bases; bases with no gene match: 11. The CDR3 runs 17 residues. Germline V gene lookup returns CDR1 MNHEY and CDR2 SMNVEV (reference sequence). CDR3 residues: CASSTRLERGGTDTQYF. CDR3 bases: TGTGCCAGCAGCACCCGACTTGAGCGGGGGGGCACAGATACGCAGTATTTT.

V gene TRBV15 combines with J gene TRBJ1-2, with D hard to call. This CDR3 is 13 amino acids long. V lost 6 bases, J lost 0 bases, and 8 bases lay in between. Germline CDR1 reads LNHNV; CDR2 reads YYDKDF (reference sequence). CDR3 coding DNA: TGTGCCACCAGGGGCGGAGCTAACTATGGCTACACCTTC. Its protein is CATRGGANYGYTF.

The V and J genes are TRBV2 and TRBJ2-3; D is unclear. V gave up 1 base and J gave up 0 bases, with 11 bases separating them. This CDR3 region has 16 residues. Per germline, CDR1 SNHLY and CDR2 FYNNEI. CDR3 in amino acids: CASSEGSSSSTDTQYF. For the CDR3, the DNA is TGTGCCAGCAGTGAAGGTAGCTCTTCTAGCACAGATACGCAGTATTTT.

This chain links TRBV4-1 with TRBJ2-2; TRBD2 aligns across 8 bases. The ends lost 4 bases at V and 4 bases at J; junction bases unmatched: 14. Looked up from germline, CDR1 is MGHRA and CDR2 is YSYEKL. The CDR3 is made up of 18 amino acids. This CDR3 reads CASSPSLRSGGSTGELFF. As DNA, the CDR3 is TGCGCCAGCAGCCCCAGCCTTCGAAGCGGGGGAAGCACCGGGGAGCTGTTTTTT.

The V and J genes are TRBV7-2 and TRBJ2-5; D gene unclear. The CDR3 contains 12 residues. V was clipped by 5 bases and J by 7 bases, with 11 bases between them. In germline, CDR1 is SGHTA, CDR2 FQGNSA. The CDR3 loop reads CASSTSLGTQYF. In DNA, the CDR3 is TGTGCCAGCAGCACATCTTTGGGGACCCAGTACTTC.

This rearrangement joins TRBV4-1 to TRBJ1-2, with no clear D. This CDR3 has 13 residues. Germline-derived CDR1 and CDR2 are MGHRA and YSYEKL. V lost 2 bases and J 5 bases, leaving 9 bases between the germline ends. CDR3 protein: CASSQTSLYGYTF. The CDR3 coding sequence is TGCGCCAGCAGCCAAACATCCCTGTATGGCTACACCTTC.

The table lists this clone with a count of one. The rearrangement links TRBV4-3 to TRBJ1-4; 7 bases match TRBD1. V dropped 4 bases and J dropped 4; count of bases not matched to a gene: 6. The germline gives CDR1 LGHNA, CDR2 YSLEER. The length of the CDR3 is 15 residues. The CDR3: CASSPRQGLNEKLFF. The CDR3 bases are TGCGCCAGCAGCCCCAGACAGGGCCTTAATGAAAAACTGTTTTTT.

The chain combines TRBV5-1 with TRBJ2-1; 9 bases are a match to TRBD1. CDR1 is SGHRS, CDR2 YFSETQ, per germline. This CDR3 has 18 residues. With V trimmed by 4 bases and J by 5 bases, 16 bases remained unmatched. As DNA, the CDR3 is TGCGCCAGCAGCCCCGGGACAGGGCTTTCCCCTCTACACAATGAGCAGTTCTTC. This sequence encodes CASSPGTGLSPLHNEQFF. The full variable domain, with the rest looked up from reference TRBV5-1 and TRBJ2-1, is KAGVTQTPRYLIKTRGQQVTLSCSPISGHRSVSWYQQTPGQGLQFLFEYFSETQRNKGNFPGRFSGRQFSNSRSEMNVSTLELGDSALYLCASSPGTGLSPLHNEQFFGPGTRLTVL.